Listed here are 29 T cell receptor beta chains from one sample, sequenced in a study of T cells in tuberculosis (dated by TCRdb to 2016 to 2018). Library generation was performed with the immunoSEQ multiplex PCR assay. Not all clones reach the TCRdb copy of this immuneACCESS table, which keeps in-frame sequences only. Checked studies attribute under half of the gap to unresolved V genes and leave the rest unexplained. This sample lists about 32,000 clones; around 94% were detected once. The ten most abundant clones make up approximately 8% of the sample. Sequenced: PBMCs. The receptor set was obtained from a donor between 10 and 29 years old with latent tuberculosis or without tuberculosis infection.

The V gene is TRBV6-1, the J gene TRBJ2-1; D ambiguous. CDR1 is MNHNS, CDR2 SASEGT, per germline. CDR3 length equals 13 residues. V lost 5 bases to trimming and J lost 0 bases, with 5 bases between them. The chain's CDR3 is CASSRSSYNEQFF. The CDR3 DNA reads TGTGCCAGCAGTAGGAGCTCCTACAATGAGCAGTTCTTC.

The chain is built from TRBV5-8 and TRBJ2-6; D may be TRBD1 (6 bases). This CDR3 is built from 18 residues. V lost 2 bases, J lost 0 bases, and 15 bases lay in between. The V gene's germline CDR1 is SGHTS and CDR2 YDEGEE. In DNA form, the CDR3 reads TGTGCCAGCAGCTTTTTTGCAGGGGCAAACTCTGGGGCCAACGTCCTGACTTTC. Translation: CASSFFAGANSGANVLTF.

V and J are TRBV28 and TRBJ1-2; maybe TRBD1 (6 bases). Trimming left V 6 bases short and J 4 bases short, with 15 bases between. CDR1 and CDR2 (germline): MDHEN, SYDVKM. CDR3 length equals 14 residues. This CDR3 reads CASRPAQGPYGYTF. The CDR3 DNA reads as TGTGCCAGCAGGCCAGCACAGGGCCCCTATGGCTACACCTTC.

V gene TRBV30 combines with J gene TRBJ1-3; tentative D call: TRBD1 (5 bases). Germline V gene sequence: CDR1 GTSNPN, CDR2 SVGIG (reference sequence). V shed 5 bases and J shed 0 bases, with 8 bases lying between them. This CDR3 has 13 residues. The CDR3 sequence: CAWGGASGNTIYF. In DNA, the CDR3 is TGTGCCTGGGGCGGGGCCTCTGGAAACACCATATATTTT.

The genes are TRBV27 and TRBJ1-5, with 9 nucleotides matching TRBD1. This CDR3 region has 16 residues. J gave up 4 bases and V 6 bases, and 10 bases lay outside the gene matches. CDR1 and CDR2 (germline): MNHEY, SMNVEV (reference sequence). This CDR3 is CASRSTGTGRNQPQHF. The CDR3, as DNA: TGTGCCAGCAGGAGTACCGGGACAGGGAGGAATCAGCCCCAGCATTTT.

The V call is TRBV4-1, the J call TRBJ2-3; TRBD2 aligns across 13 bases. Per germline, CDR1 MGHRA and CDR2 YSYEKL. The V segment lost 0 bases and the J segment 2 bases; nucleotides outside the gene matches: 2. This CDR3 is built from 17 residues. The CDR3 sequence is CASSQDGTSGVTDTQYF. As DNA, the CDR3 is TGCGCCAGCAGCCAAGATGGGACTAGCGGGGTCACAGATACGCAGTATTTT.

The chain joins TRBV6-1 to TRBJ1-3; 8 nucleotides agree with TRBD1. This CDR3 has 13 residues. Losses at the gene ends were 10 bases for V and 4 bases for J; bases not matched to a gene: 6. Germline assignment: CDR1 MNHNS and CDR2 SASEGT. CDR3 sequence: CATRQGIGNTIYF. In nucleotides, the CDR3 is TGTGCCACCCGACAGGGGATCGGAAACACCATATATTTT.

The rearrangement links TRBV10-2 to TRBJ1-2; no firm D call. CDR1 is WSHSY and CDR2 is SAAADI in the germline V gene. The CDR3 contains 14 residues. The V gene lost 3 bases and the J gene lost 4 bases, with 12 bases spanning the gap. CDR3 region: CASSDSGLFYGYTF. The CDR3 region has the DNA TGCGCCAGCAGTGATTCAGGCTTATTCTATGGCTACACCTTC.

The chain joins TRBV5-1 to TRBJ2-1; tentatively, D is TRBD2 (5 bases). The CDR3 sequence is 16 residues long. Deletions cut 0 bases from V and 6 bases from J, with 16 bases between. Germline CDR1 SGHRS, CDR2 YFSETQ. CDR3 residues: CASSLDGSEKVNEQFF. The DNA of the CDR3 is TGCGCCAGCAGCTTGGATGGTAGCGAGAAAGTCAATGAGCAGTTCTTC. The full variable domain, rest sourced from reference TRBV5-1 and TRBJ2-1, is KAGVTQTPRYLIKTRGQQVTLSCSPISGHRSVSWYQQTPGQGLQFLFEYFSETQRNKGNFPGRFSGRQFSNSRSEMNVSTLELGDSALYLCASSLDGSEKVNEQFFGPGTRLTVL.

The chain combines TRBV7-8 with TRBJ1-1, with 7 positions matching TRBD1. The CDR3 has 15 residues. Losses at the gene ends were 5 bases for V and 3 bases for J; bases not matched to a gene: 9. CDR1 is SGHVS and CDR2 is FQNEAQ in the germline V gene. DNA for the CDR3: TGTGCCAGCAGCCAGATTCTCAGGGGGGACACTGAAGCTTTCTTT. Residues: CASSQILRGDTEAFF.

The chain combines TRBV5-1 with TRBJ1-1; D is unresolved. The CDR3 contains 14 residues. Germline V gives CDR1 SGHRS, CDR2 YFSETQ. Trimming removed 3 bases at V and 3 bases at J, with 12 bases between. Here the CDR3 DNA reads TGCGCCAGCAGCTCCGGGCGGGGTGACACTGAAGCTTTCTTT. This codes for CASSSGRGDTEAFF.

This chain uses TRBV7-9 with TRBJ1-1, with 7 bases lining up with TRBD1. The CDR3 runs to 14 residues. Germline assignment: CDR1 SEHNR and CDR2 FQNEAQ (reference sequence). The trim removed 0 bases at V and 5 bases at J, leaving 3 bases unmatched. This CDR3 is CASSLASGGTEAFF. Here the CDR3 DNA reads TGTGCCAGCAGCTTAGCGTCAGGGGGGACTGAAGCTTTCTTT.

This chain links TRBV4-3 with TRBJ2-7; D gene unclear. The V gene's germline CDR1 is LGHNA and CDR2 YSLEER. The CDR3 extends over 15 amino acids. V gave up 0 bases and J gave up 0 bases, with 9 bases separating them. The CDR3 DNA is TGCGCCAGCAGCCAAGAACCCCTCGGCTCCTACGAGCAGTACTTC. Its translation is CASSQEPLGSYEQYF.

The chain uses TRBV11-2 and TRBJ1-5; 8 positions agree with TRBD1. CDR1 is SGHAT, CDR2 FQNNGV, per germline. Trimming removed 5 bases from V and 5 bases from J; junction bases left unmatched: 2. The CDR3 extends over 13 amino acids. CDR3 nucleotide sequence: TGTGCCAGCAGCCAGGACAGGGATCAGCCCCAGCATTTT. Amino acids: CASSQDRDQPQHF.

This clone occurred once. The CDR3 protein is CASSFGGLAGVHEQFF. DNA of the CDR3: TGCGCCAGCAGCTTTGGGGGACTAGCGGGAGTCCATGAGCAGTTCTTC. The J gene is TRBJ2-1, the V gene TRBV5-1; 14 bases line up with TRBD2. This CDR3 comprises 16 residues. Germline-derived CDR1 and CDR2 are SGHRS and YFSETQ. V shed 2 bases and J 8 bases; nucleotides not matched to a gene: 6.

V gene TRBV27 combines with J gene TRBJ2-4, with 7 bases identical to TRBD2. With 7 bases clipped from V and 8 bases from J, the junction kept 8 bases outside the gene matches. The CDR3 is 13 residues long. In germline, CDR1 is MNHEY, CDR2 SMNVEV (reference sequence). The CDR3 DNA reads TGTGCCAGCATCGGCGGGAGTTCAGACATTCAGTACTTC. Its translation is CASIGGSSDIQYF.

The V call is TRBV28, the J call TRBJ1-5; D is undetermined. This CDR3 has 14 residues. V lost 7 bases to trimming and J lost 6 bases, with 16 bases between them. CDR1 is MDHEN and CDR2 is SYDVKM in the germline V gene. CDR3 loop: CASIERLRGQPQHF. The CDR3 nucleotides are TGTGCCAGCATCGAGCGGCTTCGGGGTCAGCCCCAGCATTTT.

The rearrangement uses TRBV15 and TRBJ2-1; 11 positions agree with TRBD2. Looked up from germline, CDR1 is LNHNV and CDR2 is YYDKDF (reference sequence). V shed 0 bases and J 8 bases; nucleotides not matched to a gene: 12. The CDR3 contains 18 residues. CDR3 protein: CATSRDPGASGRFHEQFF. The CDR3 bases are TGTGCCACCAGCAGAGATCCCGGGGCTAGCGGGAGGTTCCATGAGCAGTTCTTC.

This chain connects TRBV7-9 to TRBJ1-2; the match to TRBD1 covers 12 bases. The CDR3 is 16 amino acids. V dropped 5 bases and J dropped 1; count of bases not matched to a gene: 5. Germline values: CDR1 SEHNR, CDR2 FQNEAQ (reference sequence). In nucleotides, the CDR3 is TGTGCCAGCAGCCAGGGACAGGGGGCTGGTAACTATGGCTACACCTTC. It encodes CASSQGQGAGNYGYTF.

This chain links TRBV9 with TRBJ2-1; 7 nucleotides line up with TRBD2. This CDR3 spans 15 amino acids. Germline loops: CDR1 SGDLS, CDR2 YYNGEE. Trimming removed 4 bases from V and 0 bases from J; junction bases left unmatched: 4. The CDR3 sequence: CASSYSGGSYNEQFF. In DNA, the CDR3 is TGTGCCAGCAGCTACTCGGGAGGCTCCTACAATGAGCAGTTCTTC.

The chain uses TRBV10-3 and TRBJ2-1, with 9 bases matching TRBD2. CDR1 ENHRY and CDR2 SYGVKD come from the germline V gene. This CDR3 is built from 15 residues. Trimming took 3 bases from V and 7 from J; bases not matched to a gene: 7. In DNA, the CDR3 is TGTGCCATCAGTGATAGACTAGCGGACGGGAATGAGCAGTTCTTC. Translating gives CAISDRLADGNEQFF.

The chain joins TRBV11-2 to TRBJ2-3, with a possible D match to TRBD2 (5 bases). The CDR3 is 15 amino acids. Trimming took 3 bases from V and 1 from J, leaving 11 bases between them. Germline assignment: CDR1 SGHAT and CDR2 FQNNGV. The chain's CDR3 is CASSFSRSGTDTQYF. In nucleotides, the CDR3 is TGTGCCAGCAGCTTTTCGCGTAGCGGCACAGATACGCAGTATTTT.

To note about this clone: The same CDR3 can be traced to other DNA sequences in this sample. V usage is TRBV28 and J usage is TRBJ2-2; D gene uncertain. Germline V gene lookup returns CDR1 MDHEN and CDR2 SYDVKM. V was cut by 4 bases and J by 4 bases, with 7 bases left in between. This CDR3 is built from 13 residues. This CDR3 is CASSSRGTGELFF. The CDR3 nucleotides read TGTGCCAGCAGTTCTCGAGGCACCGGGGAGCTGTTTTTT.

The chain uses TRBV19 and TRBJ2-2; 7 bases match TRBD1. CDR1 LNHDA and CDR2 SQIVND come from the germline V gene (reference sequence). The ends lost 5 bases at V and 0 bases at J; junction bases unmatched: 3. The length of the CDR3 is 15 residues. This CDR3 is CASSPGTANTGELFF. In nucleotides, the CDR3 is TGTGCCAGTAGTCCCGGGACAGCGAACACCGGGGAGCTGTTTTTT.

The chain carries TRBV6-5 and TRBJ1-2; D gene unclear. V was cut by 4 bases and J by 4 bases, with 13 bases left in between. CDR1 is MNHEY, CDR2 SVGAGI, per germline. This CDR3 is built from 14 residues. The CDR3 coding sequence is TGTGCCAGCAGTTCCGGGCCTAGCCTCTATGGCTACACCTTC. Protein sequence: CASSSGPSLYGYTF.

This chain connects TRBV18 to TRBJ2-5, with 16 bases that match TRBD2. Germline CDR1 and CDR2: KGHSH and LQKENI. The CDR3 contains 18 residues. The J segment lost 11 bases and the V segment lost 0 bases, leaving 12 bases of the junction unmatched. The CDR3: CASSPPGTSGRASRGQYF. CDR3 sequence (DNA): TGTGCCAGCTCACCACCTGGGACTAGCGGGAGGGCCTCCCGTGGGCAGTACTTC.

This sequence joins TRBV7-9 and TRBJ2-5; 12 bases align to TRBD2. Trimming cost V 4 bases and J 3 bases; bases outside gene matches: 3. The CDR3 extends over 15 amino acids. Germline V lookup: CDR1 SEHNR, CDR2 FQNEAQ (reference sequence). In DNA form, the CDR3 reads TGTGCCAGCAGCTGGAGGACTAGCGGGGAAGAGACCCAGTACTTC. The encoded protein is CASSWRTSGEETQYF.

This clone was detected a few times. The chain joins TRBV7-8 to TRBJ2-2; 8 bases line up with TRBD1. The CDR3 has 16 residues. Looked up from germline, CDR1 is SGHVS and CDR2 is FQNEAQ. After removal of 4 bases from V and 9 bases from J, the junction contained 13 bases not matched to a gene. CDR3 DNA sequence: TGTGCCAGCAGCTCAGGACAGGGCAGCTTTTACCGGGAGCTGTTTTTT. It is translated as CASSSGQGSFYRELFF.

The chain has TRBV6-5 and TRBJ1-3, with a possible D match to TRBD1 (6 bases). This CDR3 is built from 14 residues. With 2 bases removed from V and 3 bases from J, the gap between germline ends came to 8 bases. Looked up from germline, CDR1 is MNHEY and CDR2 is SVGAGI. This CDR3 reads CASSYAGVGNTIYF. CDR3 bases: TGTGCCAGCAGTTACGCAGGGGTTGGAAACACCATATATTTT.